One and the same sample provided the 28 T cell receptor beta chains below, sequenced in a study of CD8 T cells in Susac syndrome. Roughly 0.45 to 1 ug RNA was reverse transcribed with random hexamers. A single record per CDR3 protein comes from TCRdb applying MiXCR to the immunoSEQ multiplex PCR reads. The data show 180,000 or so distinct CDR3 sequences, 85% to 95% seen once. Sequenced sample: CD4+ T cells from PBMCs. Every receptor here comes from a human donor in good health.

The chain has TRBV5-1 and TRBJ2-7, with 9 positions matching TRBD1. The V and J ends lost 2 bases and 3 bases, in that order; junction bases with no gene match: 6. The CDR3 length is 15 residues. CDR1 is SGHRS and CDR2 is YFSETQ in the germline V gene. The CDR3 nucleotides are TGCGCCAGCAGCTTCGGGACAGGGAGGGGCTACGAGCAGTACGTC. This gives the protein CASSFGTGRGYEQYV.

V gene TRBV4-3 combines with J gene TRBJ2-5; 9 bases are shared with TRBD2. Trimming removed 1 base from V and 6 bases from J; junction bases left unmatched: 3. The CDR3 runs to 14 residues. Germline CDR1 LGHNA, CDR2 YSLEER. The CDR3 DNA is TGCGCCAGCAGCCAAGGGACTAGCGAAAAGACCCAGTACTTC. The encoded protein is CASSQGTSEKTQYF.

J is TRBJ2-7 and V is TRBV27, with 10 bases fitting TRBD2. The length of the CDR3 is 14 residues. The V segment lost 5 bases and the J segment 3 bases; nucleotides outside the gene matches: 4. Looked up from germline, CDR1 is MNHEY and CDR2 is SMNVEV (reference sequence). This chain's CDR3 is CASSPVAGGYEQYV. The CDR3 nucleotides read TGTGCCAGCAGTCCCGTAGCGGGAGGCTACGAGCAGTACGTC.

For the CDR3, the DNA is TGTGCCAGCAGCCCTAAGGGGGCGGGGAATGAGCAGTTCTTC. It yields the protein CASSPKGAGNEQFF. The chain uses TRBV3-1 and TRBJ2-1, with D maybe TRBD1 (7 bases). The CDR3 is 14 amino acids. Between the trimmed V and J ends, which lost 4 bases and 7 bases, there was a span of 14 bases. Germline V gives CDR1 LGHDT, CDR2 YNNKEL (reference sequence).

CDR3 coding DNA: TGCGCCAGCAGCCCGTCGGTAGGGCCGAACACTGAAGCTTTCTTT. The encoded protein is CASSPSVGPNTEAFF. The chain links TRBV5-1 to TRBJ1-1; D gene ambiguous. Germline V lookup: CDR1 SGHRS, CDR2 YFSETQ. V lost 4 bases, J lost 1 base, and 14 bases lay in between. The CDR3 is made up of 15 amino acids.

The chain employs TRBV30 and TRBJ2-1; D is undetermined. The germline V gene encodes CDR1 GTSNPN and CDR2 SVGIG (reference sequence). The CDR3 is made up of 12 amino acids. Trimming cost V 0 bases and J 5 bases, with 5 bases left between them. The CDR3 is CAWSVFHNEQFF. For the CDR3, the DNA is TGTGCCTGGAGTGTCTTCCACAATGAGCAGTTCTTC.

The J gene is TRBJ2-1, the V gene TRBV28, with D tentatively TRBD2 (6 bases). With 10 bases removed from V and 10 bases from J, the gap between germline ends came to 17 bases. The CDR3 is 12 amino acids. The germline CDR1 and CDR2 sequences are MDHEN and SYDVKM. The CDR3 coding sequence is TGTGCCATCGGGGGAAGGGTCGACGAGCAGTTCTTC. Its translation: CAIGGRVDEQFF.

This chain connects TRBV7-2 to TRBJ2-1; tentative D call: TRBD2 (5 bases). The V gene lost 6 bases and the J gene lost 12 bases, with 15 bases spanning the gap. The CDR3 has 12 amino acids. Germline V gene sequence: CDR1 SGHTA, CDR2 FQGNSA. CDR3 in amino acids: CASSQPSGLQFF. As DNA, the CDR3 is TGTGCCAGCAGTCAACCCTCGGGGTTGCAGTTCTTC.

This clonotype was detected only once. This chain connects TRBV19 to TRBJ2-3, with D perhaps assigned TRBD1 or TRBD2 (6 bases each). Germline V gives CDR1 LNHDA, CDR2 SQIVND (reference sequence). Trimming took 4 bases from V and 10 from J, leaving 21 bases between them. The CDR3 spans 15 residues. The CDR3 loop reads CASSTLGGRWAAQYF. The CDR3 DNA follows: TGTGCCAGTAGTACCCTAGGGGGGAGATGGGCTGCGCAGTATTTT.

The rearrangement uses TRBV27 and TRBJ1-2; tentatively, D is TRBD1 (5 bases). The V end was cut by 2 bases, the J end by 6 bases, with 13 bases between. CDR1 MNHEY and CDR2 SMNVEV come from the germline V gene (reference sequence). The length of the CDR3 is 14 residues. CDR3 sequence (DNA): TGTGCCAGCAGTTTAAAGGCCGGGGGACATGGCTACACCTTC. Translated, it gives CASSLKAGGHGYTF.

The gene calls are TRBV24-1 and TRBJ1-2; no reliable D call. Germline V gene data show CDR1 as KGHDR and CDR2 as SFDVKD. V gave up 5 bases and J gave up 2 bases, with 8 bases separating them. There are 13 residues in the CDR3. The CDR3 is CATSGGFNYGYTF. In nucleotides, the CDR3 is TGTGCCACCAGTGGGGGATTCAACTATGGCTACACCTTC.

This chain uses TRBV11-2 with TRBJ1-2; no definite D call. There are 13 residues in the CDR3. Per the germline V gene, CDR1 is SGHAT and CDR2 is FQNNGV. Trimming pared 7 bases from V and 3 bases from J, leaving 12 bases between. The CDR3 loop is CASTIPRDYGYTF. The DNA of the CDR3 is TGTGCCAGCACCATTCCCAGAGACTATGGCTACACCTTC.

Written as DNA, the CDR3 is TGTGCCAGCAGTTCCCACAGGGTAGGGAGTGAAAAACTGTTTTTT. Protein product: CASSSHRVGSEKLFF. V and J are TRBV28 and TRBJ1-4; tentatively, D is TRBD1 (6 bases). Trimming took off 4 bases at V and 7 bases at J, with 16 bases between the two ends. This CDR3 spans 15 amino acids. The germline V gene has CDR1 MDHEN and CDR2 SYDVKM.

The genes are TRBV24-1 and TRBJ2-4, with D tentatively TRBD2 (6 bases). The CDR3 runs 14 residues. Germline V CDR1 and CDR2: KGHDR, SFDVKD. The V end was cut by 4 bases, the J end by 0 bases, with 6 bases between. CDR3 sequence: CATSEAGAKNIQYF. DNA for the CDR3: TGTGCCACCAGTGAAGCGGGAGCCAAAAACATTCAGTACTTC.

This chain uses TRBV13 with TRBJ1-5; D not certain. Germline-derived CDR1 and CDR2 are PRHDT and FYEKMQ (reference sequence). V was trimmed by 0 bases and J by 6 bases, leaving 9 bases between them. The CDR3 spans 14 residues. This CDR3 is CASSLGPPGQPQHF. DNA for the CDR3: TGTGCCAGCAGCTTAGGCCCCCCCGGTCAGCCCCAGCATTTT.

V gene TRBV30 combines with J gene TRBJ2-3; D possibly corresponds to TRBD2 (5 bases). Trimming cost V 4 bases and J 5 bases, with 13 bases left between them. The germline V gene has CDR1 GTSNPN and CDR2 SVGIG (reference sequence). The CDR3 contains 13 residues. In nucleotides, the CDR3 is TGTGCCTGGACTAGTAGGGAGAAAGATACGCAGTATTTT. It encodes CAWTSREKDTQYF. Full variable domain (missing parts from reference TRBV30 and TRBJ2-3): SQTIHQWPATLVQPVGSPLSLECTVEGTSNPNLYWYRQAAGRGLQLLFYSVGIGQISSEVPQNLSASRPQDRQFILSSKKLLLSDSGFYLCAWTSREKDTQYFGPGTRLTVL.

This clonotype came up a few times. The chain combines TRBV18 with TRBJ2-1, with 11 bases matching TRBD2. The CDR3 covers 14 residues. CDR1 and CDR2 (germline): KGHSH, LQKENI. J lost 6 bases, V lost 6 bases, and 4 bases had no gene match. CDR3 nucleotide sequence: TGTGCCAGCTCGCTTAGCGGGGGGGCCAATGAGCAGTTCTTC. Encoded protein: CASSLSGGANEQFF.

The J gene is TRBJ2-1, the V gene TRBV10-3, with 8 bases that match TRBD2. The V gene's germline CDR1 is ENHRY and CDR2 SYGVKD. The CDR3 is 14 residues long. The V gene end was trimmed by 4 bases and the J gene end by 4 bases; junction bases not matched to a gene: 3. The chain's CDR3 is CAISGTSLYNEQFF. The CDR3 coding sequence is TGTGCCATCAGTGGGACTAGCTTGTACAATGAGCAGTTCTTC.

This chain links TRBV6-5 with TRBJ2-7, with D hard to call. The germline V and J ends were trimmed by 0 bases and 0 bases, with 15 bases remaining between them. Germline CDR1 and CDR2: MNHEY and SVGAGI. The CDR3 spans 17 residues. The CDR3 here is CASSYSPGPLSSYEQYV. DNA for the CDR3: TGTGCCAGCAGTTACTCGCCCGGGCCTCTGAGCTCCTACGAGCAGTACGTC.

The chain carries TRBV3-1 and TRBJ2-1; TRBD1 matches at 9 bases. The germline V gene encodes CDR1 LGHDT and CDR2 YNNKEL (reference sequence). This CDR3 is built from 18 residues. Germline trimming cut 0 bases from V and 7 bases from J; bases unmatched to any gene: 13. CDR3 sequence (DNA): TGTGCCAGCAGCCAAGATCCTAGGGGACAGGGTAAGGGAAATGAGCAGTTCTTC. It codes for CASSQDPRGQGKGNEQFF.

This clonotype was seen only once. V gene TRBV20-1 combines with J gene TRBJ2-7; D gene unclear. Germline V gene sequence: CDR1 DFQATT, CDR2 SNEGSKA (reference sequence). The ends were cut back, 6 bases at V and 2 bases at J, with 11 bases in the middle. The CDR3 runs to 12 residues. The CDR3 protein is CSALDRAYEQYF. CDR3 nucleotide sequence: TGCAGTGCACTGGACCGAGCCTACGAGCAGTACTTC.

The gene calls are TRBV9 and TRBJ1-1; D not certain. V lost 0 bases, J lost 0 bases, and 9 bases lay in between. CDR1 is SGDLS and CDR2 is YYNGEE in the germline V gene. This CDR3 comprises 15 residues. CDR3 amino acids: CASSVDPVMNTEAFF. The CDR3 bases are TGTGCCAGCAGCGTAGACCCAGTAATGAACACTGAAGCTTTCTTT.

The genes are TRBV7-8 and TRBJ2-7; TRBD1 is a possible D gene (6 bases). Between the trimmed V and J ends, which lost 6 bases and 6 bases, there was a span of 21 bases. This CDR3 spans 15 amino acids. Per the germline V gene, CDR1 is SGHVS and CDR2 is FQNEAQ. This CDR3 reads CASSRQVVLVSEQYV. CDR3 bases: TGTGCCAGCAGTCGACAGGTCGTGCTCGTATCCGAGCAGTACGTC.

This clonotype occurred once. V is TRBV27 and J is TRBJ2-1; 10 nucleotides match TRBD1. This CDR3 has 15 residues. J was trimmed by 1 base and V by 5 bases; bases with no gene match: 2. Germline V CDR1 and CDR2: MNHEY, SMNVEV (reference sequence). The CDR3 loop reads CASSEDRGSYNEQFF. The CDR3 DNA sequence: TGTGCCAGCAGTGAGGACAGGGGGTCCTACAATGAGCAGTTCTTC.

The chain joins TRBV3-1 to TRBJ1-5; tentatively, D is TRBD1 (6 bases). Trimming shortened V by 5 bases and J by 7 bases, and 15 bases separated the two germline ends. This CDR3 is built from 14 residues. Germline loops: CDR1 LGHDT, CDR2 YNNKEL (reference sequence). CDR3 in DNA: TGTGCCAGCAGCTTCACAGGGAGTCAACAGCCCCAGCATTTT. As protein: CASSFTGSQQPQHF.

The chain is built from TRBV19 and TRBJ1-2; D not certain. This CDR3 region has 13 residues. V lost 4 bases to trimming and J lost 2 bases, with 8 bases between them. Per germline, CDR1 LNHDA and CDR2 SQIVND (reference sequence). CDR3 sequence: CASSTRRNYGYTF. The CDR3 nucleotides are TGTGCCAGTAGTACCCGACGAAACTATGGCTACACCTTC. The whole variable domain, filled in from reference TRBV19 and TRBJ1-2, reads DGGITQSPKYLFRKEGQNVTLSCEQNLNHDAMYWYRQDPGQGLRLIYYSQIVNDFQKGDIAEGYSVSREKKESFPLTVTSAQKNPTAFYLCASSTRRNYGYTFGSGTRLTVV.

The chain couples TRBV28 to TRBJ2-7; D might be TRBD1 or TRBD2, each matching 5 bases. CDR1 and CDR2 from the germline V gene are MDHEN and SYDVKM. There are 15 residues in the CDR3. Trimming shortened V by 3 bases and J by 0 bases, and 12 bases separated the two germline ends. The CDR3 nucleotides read TGTGCCAGCAGTTTTGGGGGTTCCAGCTCCTACGAGCAGTACGTC. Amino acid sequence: CASSFGGSSSYEQYV.

CDR3 coding DNA: TGTGCCAGCGGGCGCGGGAACGCTCATGAGCAGTTCTTC. This encodes CASGRGNAHEQFF. The chain employs TRBV6-6 and TRBJ2-1; a weak D match, TRBD2 (6 bases). From germline, CDR1 is MNHNY and CDR2 SVGAGI (reference sequence). Between the trimmed V and J ends, which lost 8 bases and 8 bases, there was a span of 16 bases. The CDR3 extends over 13 amino acids.